The present entry profiles one T cell receptor (beta chain) with its context. Which antigen it targets is not known. No base-level quality is on record; no much larger clone is a single base apart. Collaborating institutions collected whole blood in K2EDTA tubes following their own protocols. Collaborator samples were shipped for TCRbeta analysis as frozen whole blood, isolated PBMCs, or DNA extracted from either sample type. The sample is drawn from a study of blood T cell repertoires in COVID-19 (TCRdb year 2020). Regarding the research as a whole: The collaborator samples originated in the United States, Italy and Spain and spanned the acute and convalescent phases of COVID-19. The material from the prospective study consisted of cDNA or gDNA derived from T cells, B-cell-depleted T cells, or PBMCs. Subjects who had been exposed to COVID-19, were actively infected with it, or had recovered from it provided the deeply sampled blood TCRbeta repertoires that made up the dataset. The repertoires were made available in a free public database intended to serve as a resource for research on the immune response to SARS-CoV-2. Samples came from the ongoing ImmuneRACE study (first 160 participants) plus 1,254 subjects from 6 global collaborators. Nearly every sample came with metadata listing a de-identified subject ID, COVID-19 status, age in years and sex. Where HLA class I and class II types were available, the types were taken from metadata supplied by the sample provider, not from assay-based typing.

The immunoSEQ Assay, a bias-controlled multiplex PCR, was used to amplify TCRbeta CDR3 regions from genomic DNA. Concerning the study's data processing: Within the assay, amplification of reference gene primers was used to estimate how many nucleated cells each sample contained. To quantify the absolute abundance of each unique TCRbeta CDR3 rearrangement, sequence reads were collapsed and filtered. For each sample, productive Simpson clonality was calculated as the square root of Simpson's diversity index across productive rearrangements. TCRdb limited this immuneACCESS table to in-frame rearrangements with V and J called. A share of clones is missing; checked studies link under half to unresolved V genes, and the rest is unexplained. V and J calls and clone size follow that table, whereas D and trimming were derived from the DNA. The sample contains roughly 52,000 clones, approximately 85% of them found a single time. Jointly, the top ten make up 12% of the sample.

Trimming removed 4 bases from V and 0 bases from J, leaving 18 bases between the germline ends. From the germline V gene, CDR1 is SQVTM and CDR2 is ANQGSEA. Inclusive of the bounding cysteine and phenylalanine, the CDR3 is 17 residues long. Only the CDR3 DNA stays, 51 bases, in frame from base 1. Study-wide conclusions, independent of this receptor: How much clinical and demographic metadata was included differed by source and by participant, and the metadata was provided uncurated.

This clonotype originated in a human donor in a cohort sampled during active COVID-19. Sample: peripheral blood. The sequence is built from TRBV29-1 and TRBJ1-4; the D gene is perhaps TRBD1, from 6 matching bases. This receptor has the CDR3 CSVATGPTLATNEKLFF. The DNA sequence is as follows: TGCAGCGTTGCTACAGGGCCAACCCTTGCAACTAATGAAAAACTGTTTTTT.